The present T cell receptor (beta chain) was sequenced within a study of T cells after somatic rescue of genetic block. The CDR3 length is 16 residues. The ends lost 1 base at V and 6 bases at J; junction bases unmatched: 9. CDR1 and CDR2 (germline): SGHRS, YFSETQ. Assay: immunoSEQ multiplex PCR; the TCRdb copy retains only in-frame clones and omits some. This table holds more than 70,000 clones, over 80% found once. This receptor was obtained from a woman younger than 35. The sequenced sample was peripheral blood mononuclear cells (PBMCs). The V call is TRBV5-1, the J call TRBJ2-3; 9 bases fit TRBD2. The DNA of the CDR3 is TGCGCCAGCAGCTTGCCCCTAGCGGGAAGTATGGATACGCAGTATTTT. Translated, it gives CASSLPLAGSMDTQYF.